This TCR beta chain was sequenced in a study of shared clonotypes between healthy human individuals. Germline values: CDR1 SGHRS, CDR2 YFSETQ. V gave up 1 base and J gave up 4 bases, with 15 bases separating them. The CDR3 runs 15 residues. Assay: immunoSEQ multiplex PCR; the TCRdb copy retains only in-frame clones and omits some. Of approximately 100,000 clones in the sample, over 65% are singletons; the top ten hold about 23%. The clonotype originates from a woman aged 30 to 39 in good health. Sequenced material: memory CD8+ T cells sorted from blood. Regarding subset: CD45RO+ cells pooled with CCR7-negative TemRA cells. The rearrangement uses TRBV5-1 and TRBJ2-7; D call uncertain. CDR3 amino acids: CASSLQGGTWYEQYF. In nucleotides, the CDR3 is TGCGCCAGCAGCTTGCAAGGTGGAACGTGGTACGAGCAGTACTTC.